This TCR beta chain was documented in a study of T cells in localized non-small cell lung cancer. Broader study findings: Only one tumor region went through sequencing, so heterogeneity may still be there. Higher adjacent-lung clonality was associated with shorter survival. Appearances in adjacent lung were noted for a median roughly 58 of the top 100 tumor clones. Of the tissues analyzed, uninvolved adjacent lung showed maximal T cell clonality, greater than tumor.

The CDR3 has 13 residues. With 0 bases removed from V and 1 base from J, the gap between germline ends came to 3 bases. Germline V gene data show CDR1 as SGHVS and CDR2 as FQNEAQ. This clone showed up just once. Its antigen is unidentified. Method: immunoSEQ multiplex PCR; TCRdb's copy keeps in-frame clones and lacks some. The sample lists about 82,000 clones; over 70% were seen once. The chain is built from TRBV7-8 and TRBJ1-1; D ambiguous. Specimen: PBMCs, collected before any cancer treatment. This TCR was recovered from a man between 40 and 75 years old with stage II squamous cell lung carcinoma. The CDR3 DNA is TGTGCCAGCAGCTTAGCCGGGAACACTGAAGCTTTCTTT. The encoded protein is CASSLAGNTEAFF.